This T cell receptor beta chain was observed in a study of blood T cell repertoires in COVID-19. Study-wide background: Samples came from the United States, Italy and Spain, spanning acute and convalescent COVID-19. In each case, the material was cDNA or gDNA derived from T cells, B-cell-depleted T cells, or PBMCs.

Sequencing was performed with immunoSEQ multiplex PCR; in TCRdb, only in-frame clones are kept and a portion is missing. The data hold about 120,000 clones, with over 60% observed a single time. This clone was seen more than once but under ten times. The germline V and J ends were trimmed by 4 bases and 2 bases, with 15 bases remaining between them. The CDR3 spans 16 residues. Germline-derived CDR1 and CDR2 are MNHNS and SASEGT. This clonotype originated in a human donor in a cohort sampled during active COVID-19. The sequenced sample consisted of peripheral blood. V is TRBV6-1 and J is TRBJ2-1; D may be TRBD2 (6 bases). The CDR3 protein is CASSVRQGGTYNEQFF. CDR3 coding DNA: TGTGCCAGCAGTGTAAGGCAGGGAGGAACCTACAATGAGCAGTTCTTC.